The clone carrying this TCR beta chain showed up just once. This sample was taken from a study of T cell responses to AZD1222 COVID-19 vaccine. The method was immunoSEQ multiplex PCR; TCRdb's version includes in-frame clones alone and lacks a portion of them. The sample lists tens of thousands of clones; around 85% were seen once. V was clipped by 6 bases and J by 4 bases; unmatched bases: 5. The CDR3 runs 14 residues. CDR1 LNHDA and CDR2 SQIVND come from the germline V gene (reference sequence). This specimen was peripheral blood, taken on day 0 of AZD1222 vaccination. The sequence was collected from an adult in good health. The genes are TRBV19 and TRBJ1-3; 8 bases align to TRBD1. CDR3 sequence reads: CASSSWTGGNTIYF. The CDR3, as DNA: TGTGCCAGTAGCTCGTGGACAGGGGGAAACACCATATATTTT. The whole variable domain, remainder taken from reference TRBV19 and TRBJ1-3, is DGGITQSPKYLFRKEGQNVTLSCEQNLNHDAMYWYRQDPGQGLRLIYYSQIVNDFQKGDIAEGYSVSREKKESFPLTVTSAQKNPTAFYLCASSSWTGGNTIYFGEGSWLTVV.